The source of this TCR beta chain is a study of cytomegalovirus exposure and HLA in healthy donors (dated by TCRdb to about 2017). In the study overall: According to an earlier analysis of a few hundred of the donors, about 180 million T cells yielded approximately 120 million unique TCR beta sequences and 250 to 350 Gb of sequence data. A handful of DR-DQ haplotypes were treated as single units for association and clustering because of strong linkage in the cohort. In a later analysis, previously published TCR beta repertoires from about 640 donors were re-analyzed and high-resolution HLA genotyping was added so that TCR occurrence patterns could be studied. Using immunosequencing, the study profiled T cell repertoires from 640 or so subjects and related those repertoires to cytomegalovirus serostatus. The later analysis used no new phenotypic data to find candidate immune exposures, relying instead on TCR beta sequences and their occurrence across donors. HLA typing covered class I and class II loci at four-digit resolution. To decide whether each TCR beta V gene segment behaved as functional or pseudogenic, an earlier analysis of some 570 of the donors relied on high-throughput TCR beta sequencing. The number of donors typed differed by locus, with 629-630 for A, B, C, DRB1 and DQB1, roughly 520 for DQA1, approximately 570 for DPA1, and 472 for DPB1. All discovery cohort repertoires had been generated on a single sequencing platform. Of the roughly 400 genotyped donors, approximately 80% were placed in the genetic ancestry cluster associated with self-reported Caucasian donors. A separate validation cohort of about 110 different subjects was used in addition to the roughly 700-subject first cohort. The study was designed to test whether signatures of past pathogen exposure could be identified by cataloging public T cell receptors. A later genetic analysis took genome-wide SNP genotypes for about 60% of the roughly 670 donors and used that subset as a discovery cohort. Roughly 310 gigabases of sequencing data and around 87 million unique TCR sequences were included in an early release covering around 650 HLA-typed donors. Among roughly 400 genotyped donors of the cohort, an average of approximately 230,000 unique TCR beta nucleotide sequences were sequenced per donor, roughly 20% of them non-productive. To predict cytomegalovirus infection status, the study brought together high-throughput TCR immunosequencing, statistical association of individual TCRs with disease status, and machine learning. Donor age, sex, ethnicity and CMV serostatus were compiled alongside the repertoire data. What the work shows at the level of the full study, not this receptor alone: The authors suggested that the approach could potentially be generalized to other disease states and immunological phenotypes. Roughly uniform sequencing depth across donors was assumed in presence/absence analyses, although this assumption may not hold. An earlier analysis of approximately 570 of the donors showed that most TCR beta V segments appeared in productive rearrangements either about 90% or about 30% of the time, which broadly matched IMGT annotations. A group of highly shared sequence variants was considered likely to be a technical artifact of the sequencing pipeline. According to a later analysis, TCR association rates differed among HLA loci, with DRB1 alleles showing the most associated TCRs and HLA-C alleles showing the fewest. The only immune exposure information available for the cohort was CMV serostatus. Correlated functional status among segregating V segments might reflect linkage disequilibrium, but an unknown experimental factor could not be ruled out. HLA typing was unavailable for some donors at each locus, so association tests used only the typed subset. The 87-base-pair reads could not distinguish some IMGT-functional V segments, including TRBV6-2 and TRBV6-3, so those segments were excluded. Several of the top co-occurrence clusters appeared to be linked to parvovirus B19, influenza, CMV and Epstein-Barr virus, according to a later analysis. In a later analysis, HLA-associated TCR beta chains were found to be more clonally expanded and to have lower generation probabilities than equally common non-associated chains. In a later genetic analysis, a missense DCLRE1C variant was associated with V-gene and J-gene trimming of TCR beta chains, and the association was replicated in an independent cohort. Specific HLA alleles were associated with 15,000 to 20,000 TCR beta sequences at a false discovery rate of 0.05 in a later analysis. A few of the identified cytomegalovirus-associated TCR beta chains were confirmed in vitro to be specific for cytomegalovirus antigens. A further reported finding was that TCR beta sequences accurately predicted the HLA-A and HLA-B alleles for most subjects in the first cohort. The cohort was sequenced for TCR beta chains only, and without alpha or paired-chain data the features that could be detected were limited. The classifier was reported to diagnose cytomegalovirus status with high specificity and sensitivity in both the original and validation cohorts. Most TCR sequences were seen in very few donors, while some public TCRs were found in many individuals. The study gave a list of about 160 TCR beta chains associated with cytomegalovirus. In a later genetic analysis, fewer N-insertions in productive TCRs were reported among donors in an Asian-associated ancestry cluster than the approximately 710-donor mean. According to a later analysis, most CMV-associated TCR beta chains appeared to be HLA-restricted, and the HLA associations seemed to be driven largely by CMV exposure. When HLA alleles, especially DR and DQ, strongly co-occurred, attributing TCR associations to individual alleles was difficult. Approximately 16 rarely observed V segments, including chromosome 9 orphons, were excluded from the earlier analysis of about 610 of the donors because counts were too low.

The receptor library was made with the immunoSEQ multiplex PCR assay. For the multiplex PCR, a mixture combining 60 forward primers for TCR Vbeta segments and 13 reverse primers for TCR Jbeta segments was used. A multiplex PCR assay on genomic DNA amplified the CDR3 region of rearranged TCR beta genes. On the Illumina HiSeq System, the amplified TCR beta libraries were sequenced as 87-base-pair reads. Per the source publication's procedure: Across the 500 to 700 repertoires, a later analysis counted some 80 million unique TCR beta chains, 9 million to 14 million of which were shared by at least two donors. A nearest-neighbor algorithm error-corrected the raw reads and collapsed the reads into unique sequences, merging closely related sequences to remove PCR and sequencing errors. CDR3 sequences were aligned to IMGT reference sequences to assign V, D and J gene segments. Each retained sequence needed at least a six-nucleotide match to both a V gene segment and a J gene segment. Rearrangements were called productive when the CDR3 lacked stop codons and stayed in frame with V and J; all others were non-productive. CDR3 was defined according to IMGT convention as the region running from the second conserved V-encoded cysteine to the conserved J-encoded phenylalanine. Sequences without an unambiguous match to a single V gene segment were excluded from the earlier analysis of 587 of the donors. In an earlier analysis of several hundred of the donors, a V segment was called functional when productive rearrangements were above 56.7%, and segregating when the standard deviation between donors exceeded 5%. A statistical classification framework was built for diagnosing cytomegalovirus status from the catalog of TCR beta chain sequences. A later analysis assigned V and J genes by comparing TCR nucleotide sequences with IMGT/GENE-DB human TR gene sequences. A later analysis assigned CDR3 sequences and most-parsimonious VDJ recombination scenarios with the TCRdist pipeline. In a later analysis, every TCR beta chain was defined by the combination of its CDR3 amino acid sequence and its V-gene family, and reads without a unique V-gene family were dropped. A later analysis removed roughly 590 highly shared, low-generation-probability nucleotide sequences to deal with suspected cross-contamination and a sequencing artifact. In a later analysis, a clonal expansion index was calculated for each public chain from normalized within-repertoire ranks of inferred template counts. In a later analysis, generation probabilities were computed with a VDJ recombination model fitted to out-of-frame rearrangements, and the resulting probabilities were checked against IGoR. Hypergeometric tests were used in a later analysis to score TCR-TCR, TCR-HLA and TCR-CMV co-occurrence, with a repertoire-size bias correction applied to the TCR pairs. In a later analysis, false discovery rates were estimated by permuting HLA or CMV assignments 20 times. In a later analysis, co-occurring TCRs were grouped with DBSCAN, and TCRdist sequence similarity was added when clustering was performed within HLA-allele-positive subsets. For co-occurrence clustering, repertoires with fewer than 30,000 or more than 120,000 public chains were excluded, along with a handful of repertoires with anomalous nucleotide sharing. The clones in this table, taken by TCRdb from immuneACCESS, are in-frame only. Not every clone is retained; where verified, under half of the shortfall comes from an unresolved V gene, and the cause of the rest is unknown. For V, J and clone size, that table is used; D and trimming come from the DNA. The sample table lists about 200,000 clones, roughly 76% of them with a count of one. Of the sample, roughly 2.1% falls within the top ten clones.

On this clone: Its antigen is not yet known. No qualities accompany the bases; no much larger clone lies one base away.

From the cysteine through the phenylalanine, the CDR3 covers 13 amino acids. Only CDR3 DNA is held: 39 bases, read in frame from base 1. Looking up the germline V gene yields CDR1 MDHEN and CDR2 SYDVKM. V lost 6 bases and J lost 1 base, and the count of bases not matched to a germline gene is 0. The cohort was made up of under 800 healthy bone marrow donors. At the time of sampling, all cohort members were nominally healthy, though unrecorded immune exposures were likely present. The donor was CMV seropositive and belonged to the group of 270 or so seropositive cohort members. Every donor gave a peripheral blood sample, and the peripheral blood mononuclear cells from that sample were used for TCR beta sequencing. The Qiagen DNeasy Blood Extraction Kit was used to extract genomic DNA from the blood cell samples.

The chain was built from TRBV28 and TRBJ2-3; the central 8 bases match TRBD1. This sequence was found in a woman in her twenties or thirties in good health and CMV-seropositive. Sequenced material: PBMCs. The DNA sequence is TGTGCCAGCAGGACAGGGGGCACAGATACGCAGTATTTT. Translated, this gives CASRTGGTDTQYF. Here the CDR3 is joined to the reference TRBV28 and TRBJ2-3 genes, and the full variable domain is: DVKVTQSSRYLVKRTGEKVFLECVQDMDHENMFWYRQDPGLGLRLIYFSYDVKMKEKGDIPEGYSVSREKKERFSLILESASTNQTSMYLCASRTGGTDTQYFGPGTRLTVL.